This passage covers 25 T cell receptor beta chains from one sample sequenced in a study of molecular identifiers for immune sequencing clone quantification. MiXCR, run by TCRdb on the PCR reads, gives a single entry per CDR3 protein. The sample has approximately 97,000 distinct CDR3 sequences, 35% seen once. Material: naive CD8+ T cells from blood, with Jurkat cell RNA spiked in. Subset specified: FACS-sorted CD8+CD4-CCR7+CD45RA+ naive T cells. The receptor set was obtained from a human donor in good health. Some libraries in this study had Jurkat cell RNA spiked in.

The gene calls are TRBV7-9 and TRBJ1-2; 8 bases are shared with TRBD1. Per the germline V gene, CDR1 is SEHNR and CDR2 is FQNEAQ (reference sequence). V lost 5 bases, J lost 1 base, and 12 bases stayed unmatched. CDR3 size: 17 residues. The CDR3 coding sequence is TGTGCCAGCAGCCAAGGTCGGGGGACAGGCCTTAACTATGGCTACACCTTC. Amino acid sequence: CASSQGRGTGLNYGYTF. Full variable domain (missing parts from reference TRBV7-9 and TRBJ1-2): DTGVSQNPRHKITKRGQNVTFRCDPISEHNRLYWYRQTLGQGPEFLTYFQNEAQLEKSRLLSDRFSAERPKGSFSTLEIQRTEQGDSAMYLCASSQGRGTGLNYGYTFGSGTRLTVV.

This clonotype was seen more than once but under ten times. This rearrangement joins TRBV12-3 or TRBV12-4 to TRBJ2-1; D call uncertain. With 7 bases removed from V and 0 bases from J, the gap between germline ends came to 13 bases. The CDR3 is made up of 15 amino acids. CDR3 region: CASTSLGFSYNEQFF. The DNA for the CDR3 is TGTGCCAGCACCTCCCTCGGGTTCTCCTACAATGAGCAGTTCTTC.

J is TRBJ2-3 and V is TRBV11-2; 8 bases match TRBD1. The CDR3 has 16 residues. With 6 bases clipped from V and 2 bases from J, the junction kept 10 bases outside the gene matches. CDR1 SGHAT and CDR2 FQNNGV come from the germline V gene. DNA of the CDR3: TGTGCCAGCAGTCTCCCCCCGGACAGGGACACAGATACGCAGTATTTT. It codes for CASSLPPDRDTDTQYF.

This clonotype came up many times. The chain couples TRBV27 to TRBJ2-7; D is unresolved. Per the germline V gene, CDR1 is MNHEY and CDR2 is SMNVEV (reference sequence). Deletions cut 3 bases from V and 0 bases from J, with 6 bases between. CDR3 length: 13 residues. The CDR3 sequence: CASSFGPSYEQYF. The DNA of the CDR3 is TGTGCCAGCAGTTTCGGGCCCTCCTACGAGCAGTACTTC.

This clonotype was counted only a few times. The V gene is TRBV28, the J gene TRBJ2-7, with 11 nucleotides matching TRBD1. This CDR3 is built from 14 residues. Trimming removed 7 bases from V and 4 bases from J; junction bases left unmatched: 6. Germline assignment: CDR1 MDHEN and CDR2 SYDVKM. CDR3 nucleotides: TGTGCCAGCATATCCGGACAGGGGGCGTACGAGCAGTACTTC. Amino acid sequence: CASISGQGAYEQYF.

The chain recombines TRBV19 with TRBJ2-1; tentative D call: TRBD2 (6 bases). The CDR3 extends over 14 amino acids. Germline loops: CDR1 LNHDA, CDR2 SQIVND (reference sequence). Trimming shortened V by 6 bases and J by 6 bases, and 15 bases separated the two germline ends. The CDR3 sequence is CASSPLGGGNEQFF. The CDR3 bases are TGTGCCAGTAGCCCCCTCGGGGGAGGCAATGAGCAGTTCTTC.

This clonotype was counted at least ten times. This sequence joins TRBV7-8 and TRBJ2-1; D uncertain. CDR3 length equals 14 residues. Germline lookup yields CDR1 SGHVS and CDR2 FQNEAQ. V was trimmed by 1 base and J by 4 bases, leaving 8 bases between them. CDR3 sequence reads: CASSLERAYNEQFF. Written as DNA, the CDR3 is TGTGCCAGCAGCTTAGAACGGGCGTACAATGAGCAGTTCTTC. The entire variable domain, with the rest obtained from reference TRBV7-8 and TRBJ2-1, is as follows: GAGVSQSPRYKVAKRGQDVALRCDPISGHVSLFWYQQALGQGPEFLTYFQNEAQLDKSGLPSDRFFAERPEGSVSTLKIQRTQQEDSAVYLCASSLERAYNEQFFGPGTRLTVL.

This clonotype was seen a few times. V usage is TRBV20-1 and J usage is TRBJ2-3; D is perhaps TRBD2 (6 bases). This CDR3 contains 14 residues. V lost 6 bases to trimming and J lost 0 bases, with 13 bases between them. Germline lookup yields CDR1 DFQATT and CDR2 SNEGSKA (reference sequence). The CDR3, as DNA: TGCAGTGCCGGTAGCGGTTTTAGCACAGATACGCAGTATTTT. The encoded protein is CSAGSGFSTDTQYF.

Details on this clonotype: A clone one base away is much larger, so this may be a read error. The chain links TRBV29-1 to TRBJ2-3; D not certain. CDR1 SQVTM and CDR2 ANQGSEA come from the germline V gene. There are 15 residues in the CDR3. The CDR3 is CSVGPRGATTDTRYF. The DNA of the CDR3 is TGCAGCGTTGGTCCAAGAGGTGCTACCACAGATACGCGGTATTTT.

With regard to this clonotype: Because it lacks the conserved phenylalanine or tryptophan at the end, this CDR3 is likely a read error. The chain is built from TRBV9 and TRBJ1-2; perhaps TRBD1 as D (5 bases). In germline, CDR1 is SGDLS, CDR2 YYNGEE. The CDR3 has 13 residues. V lost 3 bases, J lost 8 bases, and 14 bases lay in between. The CDR3 nucleotides read TGTGCCAGCAGCGGGGGGACTTCCCCAGGCTACACCCTC. It encodes CASSGGTSPGYTL.

This clonotype was recorded a few times. The V call is TRBV24-1, the J call TRBJ2-1, with D unclear. Trimming removed 0 bases from V and 7 bases from J, with 12 bases in between. This CDR3 has 15 amino acids. Germline V CDR1 and CDR2: KGHDR, SFDVKD. The CDR3 region has the DNA TGTGCCACCAGTGATTTGCCAGTAGGTAGGAATGAGCAGTTCTTC. Its translation: CATSDLPVGRNEQFF.

In regard to this clonotype: It may be a read error: a sequence one base away is much more abundant. This CDR3 reads CASSADRAGHQPQHF. The CDR3 DNA reads as TGTGCCAGCAGCGCTGACAGGGCCGGGCATCAGCCCCAGCATTTT. V usage is TRBV7-8 and J usage is TRBJ1-5; 7 bases match TRBD1. Losses at the gene ends were 5 bases for V and 5 bases for J; bases not matched to a gene: 9. The germline gives CDR1 SGHVS, CDR2 FQNEAQ. The length of the CDR3 is 15 residues.

This clonotype was seen just once. The junction differs from germline at one of its ends, possibly a read error. The chain combines TRBV7-8 with TRBJ2-7; the D is unclear. CDR1 is SGHVS, CDR2 FQNEAQ, per germline. CDR3 length: 11 residues. The CDR3 here is CARSSGLLKSF. For the CDR3, the DNA is TGTGCCAGAAGCTCAGGCCTCCTGAAGAGTTTT.

The rearrangement links TRBV4-2 to TRBJ2-4; 7 bases match TRBD1. With 4 bases clipped from V and 5 bases from J, the junction kept 5 bases outside the gene matches. From germline, CDR1 is LGHNA and CDR2 YNFKEQ. This CDR3 is built from 14 residues. In DNA, the CDR3 is TGTGCCAGCAGCCCTCGGGACAGTCAAAACATTCAGTACTTC. Translated: CASSPRDSQNIQYF.

A word on this clonotype: Just one base apart from a much larger clone, this may be a read error. The CDR3 nucleotides read TGTGCCAGCAGCCTGCTTCGAGGGGGCACAGAAACGCAGTATTTT. Its protein product is CASSLLRGGTETQYF. The chain recombines TRBV11-2 with TRBJ2-3; 7 bases are a match to TRBD1. Germline assignment: CDR1 SGHAT and CDR2 FQNNGV. The CDR3 consists of 15 residues. The full variable domain, its missing parts supplied by reference TRBV11-2 and TRBJ2-3, is EAGVAQSPRYKIIEKRQSVAFWCNPISGHATLYWYQQILGQGPKLLIQFQNNGVVDDSQLPKDRFSAERLKGVDSTLKIQPAKLEDSAVYLCASSLLRGGTETQYFGPGTRLTVL.

This chain joins TRBV29-1 and TRBJ2-1, with unresolved D. This CDR3 has 14 residues. The V gene lost 3 bases and the J gene lost 10 bases, with 19 bases spanning the gap. CDR1 is SQVTM, CDR2 ANQGSEA, per germline. The CDR3 protein is CSVEFRNRASEQFF. The DNA for the CDR3 is TGCAGCGTTGAGTTTCGCAACAGAGCATCGGAGCAGTTCTTC.

The CDR3 nucleotides are TGTGCCAGCAGGCTCCCGGGACTAGCGGGAGACTACGAGCAGTACTTC. This encodes CASRLPGLAGDYEQYF. The chain employs TRBV28 and TRBJ2-7; 14 bases are a match to TRBD2. The CDR3 length is 16 residues. V lost 6 bases to trimming and J lost 3 bases; unmatched junction nucleotides: 7. Germline V lookup: CDR1 MDHEN, CDR2 SYDVKM.

This clonotype was observed many times. The J gene is TRBJ2-5, the V gene TRBV25-1; D is unresolved. V was clipped by 3 bases and J by 5 bases, with 16 bases between them. This CDR3 spans 15 amino acids. Germline assignment: CDR1 MGHDK and CDR2 SYGVNS. CDR3 bases: TGTGCCAGCAGTGAGGGCAGAACATCCCTGGAGACCCAGTACTTC. This encodes CASSEGRTSLETQYF.

This clonotype was detected a few times. The genes are TRBV9 and TRBJ2-7; the match to TRBD1 covers 9 bases. This CDR3 is built from 14 residues. Trimming cost V 4 bases and J 3 bases; bases outside gene matches: 5. Germline V gene lookup returns CDR1 SGDLS and CDR2 YYNGEE. The CDR3 DNA is TGTGCCAGCAGCCCGGCGGGACAGGGCTACGAGCAGTACTTC. Its translation: CASSPAGQGYEQYF.

On this clonotype: Given a far larger clone just one base away, this is likely a sequencing read error. The chain recombines TRBV6-2 or TRBV6-3 with TRBJ2-7; possibly TRBD1 or TRBD2 for D (5 bases each). Germline CDR1 reads MNHEY; CDR2 reads SVGEGT. V was trimmed by 6 bases and J by 6 bases, leaving 15 bases between them. This CDR3 spans 13 amino acids. CDR3 sequence (DNA): TGTGCCAGCAGCCCGGGACGGGGCTGCGAGCAGTACTTC. It yields the protein CASSPGRGCEQYF.

The chain uses TRBV28 and TRBJ2-7, with TRBD2 matching over 9 bases. Germline CDR1 MDHEN, CDR2 SYDVKM. The junction had 11 bases not matched to a gene; V was cut back by 8 bases and J by 0 bases. The CDR3 spans 16 residues. Here the CDR3 DNA reads TGTGCCAGCGCAGTGTTTAGCGGGAGCCCCTCCTACGAGCAGTACTTC. It is translated as CASAVFSGSPSYEQYF.

The chain couples TRBV9 to TRBJ2-2, with 8 positions matching TRBD1. CDR3 size: 20 residues. The germline V gene encodes CDR1 SGDLS and CDR2 YYNGEE. Losses at the gene ends were 4 bases for V and 6 bases for J; bases not matched to a gene: 23. CDR3 nucleotide sequence: TGTGCCAGCAGCCCGGGGGTATTTGGAGCGGACAGGGCCCAGCCCGGGGAGCTGTTTTTT. It yields the protein CASSPGVFGADRAQPGELFF.

The chain carries TRBV2 and TRBJ2-4, with TRBD1 identical over 9 bases. V was pared by 6 bases and J by 4 bases, with 7 bases of the junction left unmatched. This CDR3 is 15 amino acids long. Germline V gene data show CDR1 as SNHLY and CDR2 as FYNNEI. The CDR3 here is CASRRTGDFKNIQYF. The CDR3 DNA follows: TGTGCCAGCAGGAGGACAGGGGACTTTAAAAACATTCAGTACTTC.

In its sample, this clonotype was seen a few times. V gene TRBV7-6 combines with J gene TRBJ2-5, with D possibly matching TRBD2 (5 bases). Germline CDR1 is SGHVS and CDR2 is FNYEAQ. The CDR3 has 15 amino acids. V lost 0 bases to trimming and J lost 4 bases, with 12 bases between them. This CDR3 reads CASSLAGAVVETQYF. The CDR3 DNA reads TGTGCCAGCAGCTTAGCGGGAGCAGTGGTAGAGACCCAGTACTTC.

This clonotype was seen at least ten times. CDR3 coding DNA: TGTGCCAGCAGTTTAGGAGGGGGCGCTGTTAGCACAGATACGCAGTATTTT. The encoded protein is CASSLGGGAVSTDTQYF. This chain uses TRBV12-3 or TRBV12-4 with TRBJ2-3, with 7 bases fitting TRBD1. With V trimmed by 1 base and J by 0 bases, 7 bases remained unmatched. The CDR3 sequence is 17 residues long.